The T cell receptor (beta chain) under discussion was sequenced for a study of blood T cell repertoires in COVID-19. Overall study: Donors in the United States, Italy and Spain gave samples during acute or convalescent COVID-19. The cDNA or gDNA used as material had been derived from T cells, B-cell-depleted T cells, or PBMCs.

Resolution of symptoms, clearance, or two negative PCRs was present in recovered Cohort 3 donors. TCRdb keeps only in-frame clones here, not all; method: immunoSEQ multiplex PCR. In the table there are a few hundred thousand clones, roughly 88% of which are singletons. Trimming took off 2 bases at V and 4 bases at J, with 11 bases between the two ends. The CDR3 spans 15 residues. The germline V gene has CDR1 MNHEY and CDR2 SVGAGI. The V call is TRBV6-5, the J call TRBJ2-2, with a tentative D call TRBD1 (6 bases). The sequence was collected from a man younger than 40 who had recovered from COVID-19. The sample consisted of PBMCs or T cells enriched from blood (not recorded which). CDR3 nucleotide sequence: TGTGCCAGCAGTTACGGGGGCCAACCCACCGGGGAGCTGTTTTTT. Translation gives CASSYGGQPTGELFF.